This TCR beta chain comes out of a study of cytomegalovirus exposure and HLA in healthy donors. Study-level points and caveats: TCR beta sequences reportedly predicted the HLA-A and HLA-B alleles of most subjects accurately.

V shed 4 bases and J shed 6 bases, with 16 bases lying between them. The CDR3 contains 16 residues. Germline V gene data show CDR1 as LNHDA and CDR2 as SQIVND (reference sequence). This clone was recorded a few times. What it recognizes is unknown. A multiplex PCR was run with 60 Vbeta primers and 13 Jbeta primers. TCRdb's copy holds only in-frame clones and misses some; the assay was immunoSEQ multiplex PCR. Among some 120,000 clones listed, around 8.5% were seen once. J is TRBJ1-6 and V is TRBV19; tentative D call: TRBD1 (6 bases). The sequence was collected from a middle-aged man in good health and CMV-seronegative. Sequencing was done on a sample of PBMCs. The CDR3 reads CASSTGAGGRNSPLHF. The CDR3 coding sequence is TGTGCCAGTAGTACGGGTGCGGGGGGCCGTAATTCACCCCTCCACTTT. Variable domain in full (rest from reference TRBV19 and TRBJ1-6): DGGITQSPKYLFRKEGQNVTLSCEQNLNHDAMYWYRQDPGQGLRLIYYSQIVNDFQKGDIAEGYSVSREKKESFPLTVTSAQKNPTAFYLCASSTGAGGRNSPLHFGNGTRLTVT.